This entry lists 12 T cell receptor beta chains sequenced from one sample in a study of blood T cell repertoires in COVID-19. Produced via immunoSEQ multiplex PCR; TCRdb's table is partial and in-frame only. The sample comprises roughly 390,000 clones, about 90% of which are singletons, and over 9.5% rests with the top ten. The sequenced sample was peripheral blood. These receptors came from a woman aged 25 to 45 with COVID-19, enrolled during active disease.

The gene calls are TRBV3-1 (or the pseudogene TRBV3-2) and TRBJ1-2; D may be TRBD1 (5 bases). This CDR3 is 13 amino acids long. Germline loops: CDR1 LGHDT, CDR2 YNNKEL (reference sequence). V was trimmed by 0 bases and J by 9 bases, leaving 11 bases between them. CDR3 in DNA: TGTGCCAGCAGCCAAGAAATGGGGGGAAGCTACACCTTC. This translates into CASSQEMGGSYTF.

The DNA for the CDR3 is TGTGCCAGCAGTGAGACTAGCGGGATGTACGAGCAGTACTTC. It is translated as CASSETSGMYEQYF. J is TRBJ2-7 and V is TRBV2, with TRBD2 matching 11 bases. The CDR3 contains 14 residues. The V gene's germline CDR1 is SNHLY and CDR2 FYNNEI. The ends lost 3 bases at V and 4 bases at J; junction bases unmatched: 2.

A few counts support this clone. This chain links TRBV6-5 with TRBJ1-4; 7 bases align to TRBD1. Germline V gene sequence: CDR1 MNHEY, CDR2 SVGAGI. CDR3 size: 13 residues. J was trimmed by 2 bases and V by 10 bases; bases with no gene match: 4. CDR3 region: CATQTGTNEKLFF. CDR3 coding DNA: TGTGCCACCCAGACAGGGACTAATGAAAAACTGTTTTTT.

This clone was observed a single time. The rearrangement uses TRBV4-2 and TRBJ2-2, with D possibly TRBD1 on 5 matching bases. CDR3 length: 16 amino acids. In germline, CDR1 is LGHNA, CDR2 YNFKEQ. Trimming left V 1 base short and J 0 bases short, with 9 bases between. CDR3 in amino acids: CASSQGQPPNTGELFF. CDR3 DNA sequence: TGTGCCAGCAGCCAAGGACAGCCACCGAACACCGGGGAGCTGTTTTTT.

The chain recombines TRBV27 with TRBJ1-1; maybe TRBD1 (6 bases). The CDR3 extends over 17 amino acids. V was cut by 3 bases and J by 3 bases, with 20 bases left in between. CDR1 is MNHEY, CDR2 SMNVEV, per germline (reference sequence). CDR3 protein: CASSFRGRGGRDTEAFF. CDR3 nucleotides: TGTGCCAGCAGTTTTCGGGGGAGGGGGGGGCGAGACACTGAAGCTTTCTTT.

The V call is TRBV5-1, the J call TRBJ2-6; D may be TRBD1 (6 bases). The CDR3 totals 16 residues. CDR1 SGHRS and CDR2 YFSETQ come from the germline V gene. The V end lost 0 bases, the J end lost 2 bases, and 9 bases lay between the germline ends. The CDR3 protein is CASSLAPGAGANVLTF. As DNA, the CDR3 is TGCGCCAGCAGCTTGGCTCCAGGGGCTGGGGCCAACGTCCTGACTTTC.

V and J are TRBV2 and TRBJ2-1, with 9 bases aligning to TRBD2. The trim removed 6 bases at V and 7 bases at J, leaving 7 bases unmatched. The germline V gene has CDR1 SNHLY and CDR2 FYNNEI. The CDR3 covers 14 residues. The CDR3 coding sequence is TGTGCCAGCAGGCGGGAGGGGTTGGGTAATGAGCAGTTCTTC. Translated, it gives CASRREGLGNEQFF.

The chain joins TRBV7-9 to TRBJ2-7; 8 bases match TRBD1. The CDR3 totals 16 residues. Looked up from germline, CDR1 is SEHNR and CDR2 is FQNEAQ (reference sequence). J was trimmed by 0 bases and V by 7 bases; bases with no gene match: 11. Written as DNA, the CDR3 is TGTGCCAGCAACCTAGGCGGGGACAGGTCCTCCTACGAGCAGTACTTC. This encodes CASNLGGDRSSYEQYF.

CDR3 region: CASSFVGGTDTQYF. In DNA, the CDR3 is TGTGCCAGCAGTTTTGTGGGAGGGACAGATACGCAGTATTTT. The rearrangement joins TRBV27 to TRBJ2-3, with 7 bases fitting TRBD2. After removal of 3 bases from V and 3 bases from J, the junction contained 3 bases not matched to a gene. The CDR3 is made up of 14 amino acids. Germline V CDR1 and CDR2: MNHEY, SMNVEV (reference sequence).

V and J are TRBV9 and TRBJ1-2; 9 bases are a match to TRBD1. The V and J ends lost 0 bases and 7 bases, in that order; junction bases with no gene match: 4. The CDR3 is 14 amino acids. CDR1 is SGDLS and CDR2 is YYNGEE in the germline V gene. CDR3: CASSVDRGPSGYTF. The CDR3 DNA reads as TGTGCCAGCAGCGTAGACAGGGGGCCGAGTGGCTACACCTTC.

This clone came up once. The chain employs TRBV7-8 and TRBJ2-2; TRBD1 matches 9 bases. The trim removed 2 bases at V and 4 bases at J, leaving 5 bases unmatched. The CDR3 is 16 amino acids. Germline CDR1 SGHVS, CDR2 FQNEAQ. CDR3 sequence: CASSLRDRVPTGELFF. Here the CDR3 DNA reads TGTGCCAGCAGCTTAAGGGACAGGGTCCCCACCGGGGAGCTGTTTTTT.

This clone was seen only once. This chain uses TRBV3-1 (or the pseudogene TRBV3-2) with TRBJ1-6; maybe TRBD1 (5 bases). V gave up 7 bases and J gave up 4 bases, with 14 bases separating them. CDR3 size: 15 residues. Germline V CDR1 and CDR2: LGHDT, YNNKEL (reference sequence). The CDR3 nucleotides are TGTGCCAGCAACCGAGGACAAACTTATAATTCACCCCTCCACTTT. Its translation: CASNRGQTYNSPLHF.